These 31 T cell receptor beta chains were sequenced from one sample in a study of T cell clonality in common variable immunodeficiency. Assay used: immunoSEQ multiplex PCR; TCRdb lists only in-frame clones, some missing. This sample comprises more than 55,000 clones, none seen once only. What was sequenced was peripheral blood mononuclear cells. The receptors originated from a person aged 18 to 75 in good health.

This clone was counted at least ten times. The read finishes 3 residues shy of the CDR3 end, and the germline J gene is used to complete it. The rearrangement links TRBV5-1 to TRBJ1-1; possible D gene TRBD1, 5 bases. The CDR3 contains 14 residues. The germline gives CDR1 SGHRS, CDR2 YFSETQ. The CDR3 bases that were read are TGCGCCAGCAGCTTGGAGAGGGGCTCCACGGAG. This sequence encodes CASSLERGSTE. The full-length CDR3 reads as CASSLERGSTEAFF.

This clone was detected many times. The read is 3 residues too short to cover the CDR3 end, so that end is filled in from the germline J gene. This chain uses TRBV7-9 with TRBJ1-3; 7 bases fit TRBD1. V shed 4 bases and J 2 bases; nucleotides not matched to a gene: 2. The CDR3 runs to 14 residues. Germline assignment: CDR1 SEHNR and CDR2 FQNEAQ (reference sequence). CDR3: CASSSDRAGNTIYF. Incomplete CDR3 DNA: TGTGCCAGCAGCTCAGACAGGGCTGGAAACACC.

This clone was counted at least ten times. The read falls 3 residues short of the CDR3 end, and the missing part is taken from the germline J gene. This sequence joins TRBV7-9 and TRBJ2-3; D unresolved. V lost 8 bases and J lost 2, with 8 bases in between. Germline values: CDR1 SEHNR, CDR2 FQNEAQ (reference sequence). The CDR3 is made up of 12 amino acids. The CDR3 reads CASLWLTDTQYF. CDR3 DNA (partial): TGTGCCAGCTTGTGGCTCACAGATACG.

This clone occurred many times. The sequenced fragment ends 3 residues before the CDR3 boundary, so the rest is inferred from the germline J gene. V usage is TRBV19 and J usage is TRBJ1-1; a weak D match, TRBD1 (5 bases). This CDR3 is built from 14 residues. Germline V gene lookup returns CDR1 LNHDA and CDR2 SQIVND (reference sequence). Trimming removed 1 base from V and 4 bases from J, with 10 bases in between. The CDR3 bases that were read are TGTGCCAGTAGTATAGCCCTAGGGGTCACTGAA. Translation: CASSIALGVTE. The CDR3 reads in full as CASSIALGVTEAFF.

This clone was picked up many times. The CDR3 DNA, read in part, is TGCAGTGCTAGCCCAGGCCTTAACTATGGC. Amino acids: CSASPGLNYG. The full CDR3 reads CSASPGLNYGYTF. This chain joins TRBV20-1 and TRBJ1-2, with no clear D. The read is 3 residues too short to cover the CDR3 end, so that end is filled in from the germline J gene. Germline CDR1 and CDR2: DFQATT and SNEGSKA (reference sequence). V was shortened by 3 bases and J by 1 base, with 9 bases between the two germline ends. The length of the CDR3 is 13 residues.

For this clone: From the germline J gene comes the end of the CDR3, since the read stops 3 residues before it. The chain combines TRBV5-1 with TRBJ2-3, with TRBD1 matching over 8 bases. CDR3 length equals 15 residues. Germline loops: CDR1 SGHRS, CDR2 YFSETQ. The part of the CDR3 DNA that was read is TGCGCCAGCTCCTTAGGGACAGGCGGGGAAGAGACG. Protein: CASSLGTGGEET. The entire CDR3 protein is CASSLGTGGEETQYF.

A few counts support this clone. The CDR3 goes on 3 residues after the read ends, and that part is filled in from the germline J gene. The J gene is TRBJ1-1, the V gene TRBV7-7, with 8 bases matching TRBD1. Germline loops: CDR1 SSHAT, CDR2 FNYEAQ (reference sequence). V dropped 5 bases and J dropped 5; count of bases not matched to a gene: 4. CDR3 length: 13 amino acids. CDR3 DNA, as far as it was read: TGTGCCAGCAGCCCCGGGACAGGTACTGAA. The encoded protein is CASSPGTGTE. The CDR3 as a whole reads CASSPGTGTEAFF.

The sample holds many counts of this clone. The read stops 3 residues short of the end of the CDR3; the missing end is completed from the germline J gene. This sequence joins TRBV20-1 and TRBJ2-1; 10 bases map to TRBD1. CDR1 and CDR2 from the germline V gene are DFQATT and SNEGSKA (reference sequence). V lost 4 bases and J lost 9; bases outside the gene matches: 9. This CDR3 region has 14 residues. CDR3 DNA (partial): TGCAGTGCTATATCCGGGACAGGGGTTCCTGAG. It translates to CSAISGTGVPE. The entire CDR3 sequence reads CSAISGTGVPEQFF.

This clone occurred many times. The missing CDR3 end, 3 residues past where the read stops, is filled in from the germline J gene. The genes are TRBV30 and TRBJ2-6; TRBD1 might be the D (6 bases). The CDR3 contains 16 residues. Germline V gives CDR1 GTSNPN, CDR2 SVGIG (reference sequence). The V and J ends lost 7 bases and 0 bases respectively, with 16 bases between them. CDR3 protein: CASIAQGISGANVLTF. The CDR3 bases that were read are TGTGCCTCCATTGCCCAGGGGATCTCTGGGGCCAACGTC.

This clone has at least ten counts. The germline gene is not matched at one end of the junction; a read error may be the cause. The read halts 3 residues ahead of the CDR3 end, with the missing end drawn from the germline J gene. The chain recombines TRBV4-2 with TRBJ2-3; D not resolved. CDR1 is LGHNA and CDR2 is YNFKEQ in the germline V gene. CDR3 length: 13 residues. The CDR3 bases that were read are TGCGCCAGCAGCCCCCCACTAAGTGATACG. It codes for CASSPPLSDT. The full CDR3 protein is CASSPPLSDTQYF.

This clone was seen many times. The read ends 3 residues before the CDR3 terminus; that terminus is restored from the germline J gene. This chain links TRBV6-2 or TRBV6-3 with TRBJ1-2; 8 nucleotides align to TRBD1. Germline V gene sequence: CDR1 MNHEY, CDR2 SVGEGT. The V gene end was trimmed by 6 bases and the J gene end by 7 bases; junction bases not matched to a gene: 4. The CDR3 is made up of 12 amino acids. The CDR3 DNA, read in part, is TGTGCCAGCAGCTTACAGGGGGGTGGC. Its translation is CASSLQGGG. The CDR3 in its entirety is CASSLQGGGYTF.

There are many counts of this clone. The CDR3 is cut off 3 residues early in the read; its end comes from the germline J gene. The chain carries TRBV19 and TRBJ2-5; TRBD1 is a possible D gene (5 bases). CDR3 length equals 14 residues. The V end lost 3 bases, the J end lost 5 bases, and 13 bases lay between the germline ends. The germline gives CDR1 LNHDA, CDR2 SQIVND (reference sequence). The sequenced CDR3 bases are TGTGCCAGTAGTATCTCAGGGCTAGGGGAGACC. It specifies CASSISGLGET. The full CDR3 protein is CASSISGLGETQYF.

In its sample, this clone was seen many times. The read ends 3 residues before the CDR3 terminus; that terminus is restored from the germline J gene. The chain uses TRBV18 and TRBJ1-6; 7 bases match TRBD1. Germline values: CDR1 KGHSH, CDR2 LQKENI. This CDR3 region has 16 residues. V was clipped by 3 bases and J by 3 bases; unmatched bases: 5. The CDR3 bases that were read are TGTGCCAGCTCACCTATCCGGGACAGCTATAATTCACCC. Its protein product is CASSPIRDSYNSP. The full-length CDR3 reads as CASSPIRDSYNSPLHF.

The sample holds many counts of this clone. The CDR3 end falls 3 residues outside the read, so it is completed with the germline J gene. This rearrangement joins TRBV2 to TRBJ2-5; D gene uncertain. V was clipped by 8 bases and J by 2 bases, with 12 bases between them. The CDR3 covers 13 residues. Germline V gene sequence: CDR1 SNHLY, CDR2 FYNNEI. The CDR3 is CASRRGAQETQYF. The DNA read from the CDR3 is TGTGCCAGCCGCCGCGGAGCGCAAGAGACC.

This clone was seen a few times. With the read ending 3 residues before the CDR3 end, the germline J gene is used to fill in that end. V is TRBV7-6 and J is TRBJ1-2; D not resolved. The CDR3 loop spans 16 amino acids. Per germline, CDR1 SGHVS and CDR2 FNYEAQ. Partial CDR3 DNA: TGTGCCAGCAGCTTTGGCGCGGGAGGGTTCACAGATACC. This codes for CASSFGAGGFTDT. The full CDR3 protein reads CASSFGAGGFTDTYTF.

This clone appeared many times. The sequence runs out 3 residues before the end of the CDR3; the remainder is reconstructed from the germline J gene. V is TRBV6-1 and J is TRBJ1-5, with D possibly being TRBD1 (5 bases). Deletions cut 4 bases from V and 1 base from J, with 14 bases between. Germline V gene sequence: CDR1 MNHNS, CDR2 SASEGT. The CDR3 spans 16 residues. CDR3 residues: CASSGQYHGSNQPQHF. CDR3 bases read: TGTGCCAGCAGTGGACAGTACCACGGGAGCAATCAGCCC.

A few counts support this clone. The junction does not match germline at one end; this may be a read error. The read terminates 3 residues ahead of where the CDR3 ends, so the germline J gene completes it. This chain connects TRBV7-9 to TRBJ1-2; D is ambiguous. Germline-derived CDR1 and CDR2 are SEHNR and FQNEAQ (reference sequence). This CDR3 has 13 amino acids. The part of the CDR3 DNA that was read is TGTTCCAGCAGCTTAATCACAGCCTATGGC. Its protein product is CSSSLITAYG. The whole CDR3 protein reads CSSSLITAYGYTF.

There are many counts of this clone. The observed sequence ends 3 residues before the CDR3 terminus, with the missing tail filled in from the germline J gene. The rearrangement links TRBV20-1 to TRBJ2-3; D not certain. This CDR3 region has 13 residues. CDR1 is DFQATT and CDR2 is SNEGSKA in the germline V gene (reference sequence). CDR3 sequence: CSARDRLVQSQYF. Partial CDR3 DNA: TGCAGTGCTAGAGATCGGCTAGTTCAATCG.

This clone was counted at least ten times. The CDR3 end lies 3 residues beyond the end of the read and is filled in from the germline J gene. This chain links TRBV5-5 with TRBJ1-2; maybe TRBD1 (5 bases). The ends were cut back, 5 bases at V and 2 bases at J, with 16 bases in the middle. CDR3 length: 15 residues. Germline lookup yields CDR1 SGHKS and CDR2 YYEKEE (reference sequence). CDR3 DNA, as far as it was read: TGTGCCAGCAGTCCTGAGGTTGCAGGGAACTATGGC. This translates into CASSPEVAGNYG. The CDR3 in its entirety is CASSPEVAGNYGYTF.

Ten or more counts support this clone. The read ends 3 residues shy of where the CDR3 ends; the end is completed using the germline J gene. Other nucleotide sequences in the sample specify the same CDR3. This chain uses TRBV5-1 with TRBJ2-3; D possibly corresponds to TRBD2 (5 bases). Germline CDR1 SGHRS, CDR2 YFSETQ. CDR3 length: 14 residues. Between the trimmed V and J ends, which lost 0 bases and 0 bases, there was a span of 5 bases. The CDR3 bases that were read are TGCGCCAGCAGCTTGGGCGGGAGCACAGATACG. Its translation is CASSLGGSTDT. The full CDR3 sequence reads CASSLGGSTDTQYF.

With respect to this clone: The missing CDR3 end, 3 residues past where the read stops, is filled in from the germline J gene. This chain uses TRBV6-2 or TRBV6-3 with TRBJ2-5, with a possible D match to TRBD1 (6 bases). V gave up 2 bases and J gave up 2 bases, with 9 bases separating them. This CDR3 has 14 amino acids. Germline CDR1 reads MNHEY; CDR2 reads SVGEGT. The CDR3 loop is CASSYDGTQETQYF. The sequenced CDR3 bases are TGTGCCAGCAGTTACGACGGGACACAAGAGACC.

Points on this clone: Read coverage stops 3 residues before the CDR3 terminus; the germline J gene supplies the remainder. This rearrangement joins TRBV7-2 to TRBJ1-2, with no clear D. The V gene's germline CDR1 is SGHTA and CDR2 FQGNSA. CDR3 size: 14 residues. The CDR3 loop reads CASSLGPGTDTYTF. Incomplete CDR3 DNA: TGTGCCAGCAGCTTAGGCCCCGGCACAGATACC.

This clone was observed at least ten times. The CDR3 bases that were read are TGCGCCAGCAAGGAAGCAGGGTGGGACAATGAG. Protein sequence: CASKEAGWDNE. The full CDR3 sequence reads CASKEAGWDNEQFF. The J gene is TRBJ2-1, the V gene TRBV5-1; maybe TRBD1 (5 bases). The CDR3 end is not reached by the read, which stops 3 residues before it; the germline J gene fills it in. CDR1 is SGHRS and CDR2 is YFSETQ in the germline V gene. V lost 6 bases and J lost 5, with 15 bases in between. This CDR3 has 14 amino acids.

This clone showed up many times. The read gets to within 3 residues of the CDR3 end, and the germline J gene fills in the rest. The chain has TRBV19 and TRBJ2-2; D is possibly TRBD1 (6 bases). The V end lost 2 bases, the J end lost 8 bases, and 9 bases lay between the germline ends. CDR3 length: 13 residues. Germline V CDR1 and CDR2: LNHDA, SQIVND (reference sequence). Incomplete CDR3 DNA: TGTGCCAGTAGTATAACAGGGCTGGGGGAG. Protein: CASSITGLGE. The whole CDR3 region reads CASSITGLGELFF.

This CDR3 reads CSARDQGGREQYF. The sequenced CDR3 bases are TGCAGTGCTAGGGACCAGGGGGGACGCGAG. This chain uses TRBV20-1 with TRBJ2-7; D is perhaps TRBD1 (7 bases). The sequence runs out 3 residues before the end of the CDR3; the remainder is reconstructed from the germline J gene. CDR1 DFQATT and CDR2 SNEGSKA come from the germline V gene (reference sequence). V was shortened by 3 bases and J by 6 bases, with 15 bases between the two germline ends. This CDR3 contains 13 residues.

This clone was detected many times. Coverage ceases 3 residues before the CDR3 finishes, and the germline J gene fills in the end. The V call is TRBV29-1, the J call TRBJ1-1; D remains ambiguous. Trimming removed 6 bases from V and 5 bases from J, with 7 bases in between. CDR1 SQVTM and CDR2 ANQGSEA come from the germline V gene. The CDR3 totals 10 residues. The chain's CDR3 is CSVRGTEAFF. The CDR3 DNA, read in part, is TGCAGCGTGAGAGGGACTGAA.

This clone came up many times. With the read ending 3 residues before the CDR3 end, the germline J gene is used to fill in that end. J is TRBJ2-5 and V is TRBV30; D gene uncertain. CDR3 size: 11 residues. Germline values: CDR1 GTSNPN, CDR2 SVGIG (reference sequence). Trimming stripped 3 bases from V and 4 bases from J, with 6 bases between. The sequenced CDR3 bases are TGTGCCTGGAGAAAGCGAGAGACC. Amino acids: CAWRKRET. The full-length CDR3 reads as CAWRKRETQYF. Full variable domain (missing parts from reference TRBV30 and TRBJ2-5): SQTIHQWPATLVQPVGSPLSLECTVEGTSNPNLYWYRQAAGRGLQLLFYSVGIGQISSEVPQNLSASRPQDRQFILSSKKLLLSDSGFYLCAWRKRETQYFGPGTRLLVL.

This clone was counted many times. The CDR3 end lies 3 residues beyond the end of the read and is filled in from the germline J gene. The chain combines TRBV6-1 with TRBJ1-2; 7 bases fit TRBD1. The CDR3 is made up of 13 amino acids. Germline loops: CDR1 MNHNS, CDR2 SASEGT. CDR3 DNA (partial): TGTGCCAGCAGTGAAGAGGGGGCTTGGGGC. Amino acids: CASSEEGAWG. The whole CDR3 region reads CASSEEGAWGYTF.

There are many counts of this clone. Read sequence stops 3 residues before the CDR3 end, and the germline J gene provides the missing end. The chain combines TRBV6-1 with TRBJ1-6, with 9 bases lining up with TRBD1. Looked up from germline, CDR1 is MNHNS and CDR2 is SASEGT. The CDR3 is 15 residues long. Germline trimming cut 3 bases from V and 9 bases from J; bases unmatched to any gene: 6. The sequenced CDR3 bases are TGTGCCAGCAGTGATACAGGGGGCGGGGGTTCACCC. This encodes CASSDTGGGGSP. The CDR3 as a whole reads CASSDTGGGGSPLHF.

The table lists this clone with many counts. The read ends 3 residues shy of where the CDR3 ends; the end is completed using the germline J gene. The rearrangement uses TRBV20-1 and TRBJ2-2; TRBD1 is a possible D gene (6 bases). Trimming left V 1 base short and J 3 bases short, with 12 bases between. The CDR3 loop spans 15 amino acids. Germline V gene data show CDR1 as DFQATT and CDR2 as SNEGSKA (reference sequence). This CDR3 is CSARGSRGYTGELFF. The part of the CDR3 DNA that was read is TGCAGTGCTAGAGGAAGCAGGGGCTACACCGGGGAG.

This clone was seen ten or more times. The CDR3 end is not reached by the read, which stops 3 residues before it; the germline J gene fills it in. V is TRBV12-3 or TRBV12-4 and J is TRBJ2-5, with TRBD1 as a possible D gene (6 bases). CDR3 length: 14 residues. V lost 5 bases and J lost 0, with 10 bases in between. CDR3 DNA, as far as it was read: TGTGCCAGCAGTCCGTGGACAGACCAAGAGACC. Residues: CASSPWTDQET. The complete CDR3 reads CASSPWTDQETQYF.